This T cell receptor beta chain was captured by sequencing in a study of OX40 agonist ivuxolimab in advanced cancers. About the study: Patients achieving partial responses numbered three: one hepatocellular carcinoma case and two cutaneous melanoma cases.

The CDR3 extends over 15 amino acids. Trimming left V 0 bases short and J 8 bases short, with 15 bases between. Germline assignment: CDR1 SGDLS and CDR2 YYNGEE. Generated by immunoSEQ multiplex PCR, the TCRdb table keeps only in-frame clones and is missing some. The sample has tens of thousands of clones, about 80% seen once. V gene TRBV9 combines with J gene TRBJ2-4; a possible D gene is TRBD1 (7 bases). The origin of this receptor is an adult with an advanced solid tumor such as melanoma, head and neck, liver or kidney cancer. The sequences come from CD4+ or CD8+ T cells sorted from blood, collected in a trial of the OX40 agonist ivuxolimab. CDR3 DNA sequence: TGTGCCAGCAGCGTAGCTGAGGGCAGGGGGGACATTCAGTACTTC. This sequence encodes CASSVAEGRGDIQYF. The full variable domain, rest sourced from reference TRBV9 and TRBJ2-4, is DSGVTQTPKHLITATGQRVTLRCSPRSGDLSVYWYQQSLDQGLQFLIQYYNGEERAKGNILERFSAQQFPDLHSELNLSSLELGDSALYFCASSVAEGRGDIQYFGAGTRLSVL.